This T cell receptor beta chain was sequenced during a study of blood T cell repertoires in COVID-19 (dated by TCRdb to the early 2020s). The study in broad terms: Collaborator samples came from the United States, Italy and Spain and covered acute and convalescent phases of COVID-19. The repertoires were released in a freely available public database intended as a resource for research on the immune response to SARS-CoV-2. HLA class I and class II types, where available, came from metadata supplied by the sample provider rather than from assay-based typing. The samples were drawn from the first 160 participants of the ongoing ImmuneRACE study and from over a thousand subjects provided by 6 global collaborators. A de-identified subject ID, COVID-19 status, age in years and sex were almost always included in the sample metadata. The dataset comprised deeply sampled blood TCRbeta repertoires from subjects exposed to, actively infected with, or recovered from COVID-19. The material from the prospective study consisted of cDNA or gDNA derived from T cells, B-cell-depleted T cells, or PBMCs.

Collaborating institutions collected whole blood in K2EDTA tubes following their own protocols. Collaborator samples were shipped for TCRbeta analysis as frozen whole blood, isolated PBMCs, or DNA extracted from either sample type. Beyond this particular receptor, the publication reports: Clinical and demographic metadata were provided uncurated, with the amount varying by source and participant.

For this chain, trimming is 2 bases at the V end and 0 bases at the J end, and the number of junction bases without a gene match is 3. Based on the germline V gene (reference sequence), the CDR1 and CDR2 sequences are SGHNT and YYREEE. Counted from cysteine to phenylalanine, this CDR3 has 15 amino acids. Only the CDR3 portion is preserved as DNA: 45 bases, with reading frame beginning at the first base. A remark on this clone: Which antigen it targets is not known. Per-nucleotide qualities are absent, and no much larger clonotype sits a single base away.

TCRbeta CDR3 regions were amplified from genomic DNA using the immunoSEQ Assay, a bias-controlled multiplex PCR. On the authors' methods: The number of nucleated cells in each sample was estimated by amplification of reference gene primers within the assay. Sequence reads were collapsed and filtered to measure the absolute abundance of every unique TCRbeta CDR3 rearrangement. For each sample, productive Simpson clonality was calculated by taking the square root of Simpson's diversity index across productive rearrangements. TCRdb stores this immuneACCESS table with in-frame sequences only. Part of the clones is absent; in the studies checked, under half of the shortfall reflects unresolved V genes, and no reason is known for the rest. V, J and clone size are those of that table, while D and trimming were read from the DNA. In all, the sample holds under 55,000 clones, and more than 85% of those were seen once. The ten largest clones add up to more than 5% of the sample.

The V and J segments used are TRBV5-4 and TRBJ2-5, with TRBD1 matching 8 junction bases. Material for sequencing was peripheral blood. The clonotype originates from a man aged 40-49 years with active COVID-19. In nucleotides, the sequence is TGTGCCAGCAGCTTTGACAGGGGATACCAAGAGACCCAGTACTTC. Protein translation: CASSFDRGYQETQYF.